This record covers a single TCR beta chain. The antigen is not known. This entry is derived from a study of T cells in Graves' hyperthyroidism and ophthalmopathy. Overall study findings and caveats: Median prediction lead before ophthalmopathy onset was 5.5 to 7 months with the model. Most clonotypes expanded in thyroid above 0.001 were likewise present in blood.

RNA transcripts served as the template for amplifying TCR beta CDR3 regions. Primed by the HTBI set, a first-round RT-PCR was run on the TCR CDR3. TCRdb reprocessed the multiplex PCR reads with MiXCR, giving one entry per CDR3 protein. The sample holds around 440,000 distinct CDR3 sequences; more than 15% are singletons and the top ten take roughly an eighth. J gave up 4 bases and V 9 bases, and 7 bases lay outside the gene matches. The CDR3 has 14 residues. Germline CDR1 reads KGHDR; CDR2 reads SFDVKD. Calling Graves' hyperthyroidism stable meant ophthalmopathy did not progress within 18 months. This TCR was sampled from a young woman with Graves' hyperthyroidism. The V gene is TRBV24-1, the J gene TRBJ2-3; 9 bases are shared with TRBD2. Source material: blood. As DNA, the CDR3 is TGTGCCACCGGCGATAGCGGGGGTCCAGATACGCAGTATTTT. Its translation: CATGDSGGPDTQYF.